This TCR beta chain came from a study of vaccination effects on CD4 cells after COVID-19. In the case of this clone: Its antigen is not known.

V lost 5 bases, J lost 4 bases, and 17 bases lay in between. Germline lookup yields CDR1 SGHVS and CDR2 FQNEAQ. The CDR3 runs 15 residues. Measured with immunoSEQ multiplex PCR; TCRdb has only the in-frame clones, and not every one. The sample holds 45,000 or so clones, about 70% seen once. Once cultured for around 11 days, the cells underwent separation to obtain CD4+ T cells. The sample here was CD4+ T cells from PBMCs cultured without peptide, taken before COVID-19 vaccination. The TCR originated in a human donor who had a prior SARS-CoV-2 infection. This chain links TRBV7-8 with TRBJ1-1, with D perhaps TRBD1 (5 bases). CDR3 nucleotides: TGTGCCAGCAGCCCCCGTCAATCCAGGGCCACTGAAGCTTTCTTT. Residues: CASSPRQSRATEAFF.